The text below deals with one TCR beta chain. Antigen specificity is unknown. This CDR3 has 14 amino acids. V gave up 1 base and J gave up 4 bases; unmatched junction bases: 3. CDR1 is SGHTS, CDR2 YDEGEE, per germline. The assay was immunoSEQ multiplex PCR, and TCRdb's table has in-frame clones only and misses some. The sample records around 120,000 clones, about 93% being singletons. This specimen belongs to a study of graft-versus-host responses after intestinal transplantation. Study as a whole: In this cohort, recipients had multivisceral, liver-intestinal, or isolated intestinal transplants. Each recipient received anti-thymocyte globulin induction, then tacrolimus and steroids for around 3 years.

Whole-study findings and limits: GvH clonotypes were identified within recipient marrow, with a subset emerging first in ileum or blood.

This sample comprised unstimulated CD4+ T cells sorted from spleen or lymph node cells, obtained before intestinal transplant. This chain connects TRBV5-8 to TRBJ2-7; 9 nucleotides match TRBD1. The sequence came from a human donor who received an intestinal transplant. The CDR3 region is CASSLYGTGYEQYF. The CDR3 DNA sequence: TGTGCCAGCAGCTTGTACGGGACAGGGTACGAGCAGTACTTC.